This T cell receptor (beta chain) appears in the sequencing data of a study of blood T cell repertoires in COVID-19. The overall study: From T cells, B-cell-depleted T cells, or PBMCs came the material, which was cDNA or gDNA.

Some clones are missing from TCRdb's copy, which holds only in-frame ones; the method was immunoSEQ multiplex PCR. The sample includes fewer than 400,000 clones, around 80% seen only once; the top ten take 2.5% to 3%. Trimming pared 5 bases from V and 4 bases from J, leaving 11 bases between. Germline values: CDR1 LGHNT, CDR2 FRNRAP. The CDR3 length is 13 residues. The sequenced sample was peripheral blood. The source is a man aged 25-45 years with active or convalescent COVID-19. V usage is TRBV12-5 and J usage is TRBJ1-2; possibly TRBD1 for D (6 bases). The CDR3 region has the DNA TGTGCTAGTGGTCGAGGGGGGGCCTATGGCTACACCTTC. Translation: CASGRGGAYGYTF. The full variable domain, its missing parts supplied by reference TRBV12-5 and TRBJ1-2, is DARVTQTPRHKVTEMGQEVTMRCQPILGHNTVFWYRQTMMQGLELLAYFRNRAPLDDSGMPKDRFSAEMPDATLATLKIQPSEPRDSAVYFCASGRGGAYGYTFGSGTRLTVV.